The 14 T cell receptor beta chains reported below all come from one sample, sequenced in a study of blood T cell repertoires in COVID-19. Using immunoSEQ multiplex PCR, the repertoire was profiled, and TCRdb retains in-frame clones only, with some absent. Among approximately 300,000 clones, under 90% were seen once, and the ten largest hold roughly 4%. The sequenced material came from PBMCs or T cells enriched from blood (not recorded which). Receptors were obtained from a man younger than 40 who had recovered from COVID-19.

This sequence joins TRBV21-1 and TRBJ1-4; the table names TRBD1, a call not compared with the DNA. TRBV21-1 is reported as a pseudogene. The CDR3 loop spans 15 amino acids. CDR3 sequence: CASSKGQLKNEKLFF. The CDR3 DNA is TGTGCCAGCAGCAAAGGACAGCTAAAAAATGAAAAACTGTTTTTT.

CDR3: CASSRAGGGNTGELFF. CDR3 nucleotides: TGCGCCAGCAGCCGAGCGGGGGGTGGGAACACCGGGGAGCTGTTTTTT. The chain couples TRBV4-1 to TRBJ2-2, with 9 bases matching TRBD2. The length of the CDR3 is 16 residues. The ends lost 4 bases at V and 1 base at J; junction bases unmatched: 4. Germline values: CDR1 MGHRA, CDR2 YSYEKL.

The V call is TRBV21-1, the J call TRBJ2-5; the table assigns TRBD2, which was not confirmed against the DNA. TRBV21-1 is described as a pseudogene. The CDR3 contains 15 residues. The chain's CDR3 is CASSNEVRRVKTQYF. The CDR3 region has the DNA TGTGCCAGCAGCAATGAAGTCCGGCGGGTAAAGACCCAGTACTTC.

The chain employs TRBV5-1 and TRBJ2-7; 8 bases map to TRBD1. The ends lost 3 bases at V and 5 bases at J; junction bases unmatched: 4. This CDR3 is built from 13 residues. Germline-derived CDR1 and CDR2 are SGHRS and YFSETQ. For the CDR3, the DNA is TGCGCCAGCAGCTCGACAGGGGAAAACGAGCAGTACTTC. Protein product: CASSSTGENEQYF.

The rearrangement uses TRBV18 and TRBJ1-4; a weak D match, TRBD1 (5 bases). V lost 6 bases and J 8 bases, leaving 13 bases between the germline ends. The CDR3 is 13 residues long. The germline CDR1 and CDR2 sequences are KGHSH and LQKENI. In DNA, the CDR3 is TGTGCCAGCTCGCCCGGAAAGGGGGAAAAACTGTTTTTT. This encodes CASSPGKGEKLFF.

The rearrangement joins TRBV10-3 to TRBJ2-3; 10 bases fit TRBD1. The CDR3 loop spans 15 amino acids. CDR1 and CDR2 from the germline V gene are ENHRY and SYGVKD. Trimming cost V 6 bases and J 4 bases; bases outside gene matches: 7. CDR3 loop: CAIRGTGVFSDTQYF. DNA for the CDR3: TGTGCCATCAGGGGGACAGGGGTGTTTTCAGATACGCAGTATTTT.

CDR3 DNA sequence: TGTGCCAGCATTAGTGACGGGGGATACAGCTCCTACAATGAGCAGTTCTTC. Translating it yields CASISDGGYSSYNEQFF. This chain connects TRBV2 to TRBJ2-1; maybe TRBD2 (6 bases). V was pared by 7 bases and J by 0 bases, with 19 bases between. The CDR3 is 17 residues long. Per germline, CDR1 SNHLY and CDR2 FYNNEI.

The CDR3 bases are TGCGCCAGCAGCCCGTTTGGGACAGGCAACACTGAAGCTTTCTTT. Encoded protein: CASSPFGTGNTEAFF. The chain links TRBV4-1 to TRBJ1-1, with 8 bases that match TRBD1. V lost 4 bases to trimming and J lost 2 bases; unmatched junction nucleotides: 6. CDR1 MGHRA and CDR2 YSYEKL come from the germline V gene. CDR3 length: 15 amino acids.

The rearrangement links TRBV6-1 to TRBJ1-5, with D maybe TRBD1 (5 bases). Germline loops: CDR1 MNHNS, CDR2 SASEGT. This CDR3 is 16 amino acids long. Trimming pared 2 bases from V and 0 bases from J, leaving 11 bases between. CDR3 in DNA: TGTGCCAGCAGTGAACCAGGGCTTTATAGCAATCAGCCCCAGCATTTT. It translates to CASSEPGLYSNQPQHF.

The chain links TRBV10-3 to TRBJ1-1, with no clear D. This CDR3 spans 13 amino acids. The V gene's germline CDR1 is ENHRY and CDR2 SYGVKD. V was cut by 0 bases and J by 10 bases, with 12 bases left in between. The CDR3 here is CAISESGGLGAFF. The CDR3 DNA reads TGTGCCATCAGTGAGTCGGGAGGCCTGGGAGCTTTCTTT.

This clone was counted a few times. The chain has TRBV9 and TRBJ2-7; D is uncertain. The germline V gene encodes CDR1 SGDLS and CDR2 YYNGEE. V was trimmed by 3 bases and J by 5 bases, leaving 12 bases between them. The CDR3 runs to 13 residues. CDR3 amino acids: CASSAHVSDEQYF. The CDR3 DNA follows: TGTGCCAGCAGCGCTCATGTAAGCGACGAGCAGTACTTC.

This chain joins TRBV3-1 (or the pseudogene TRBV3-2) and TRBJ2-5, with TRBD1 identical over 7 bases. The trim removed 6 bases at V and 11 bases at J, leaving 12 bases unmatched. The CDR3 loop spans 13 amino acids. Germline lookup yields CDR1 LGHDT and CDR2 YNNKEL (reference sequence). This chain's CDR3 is CASRHDTETGQYF. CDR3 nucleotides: TGTGCCAGCAGACACGACACGGAGACAGGGCAGTACTTC.

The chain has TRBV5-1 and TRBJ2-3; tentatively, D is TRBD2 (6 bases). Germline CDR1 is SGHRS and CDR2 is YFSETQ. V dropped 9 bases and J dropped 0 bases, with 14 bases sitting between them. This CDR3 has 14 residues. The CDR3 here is CATGAGTSTDTQYF. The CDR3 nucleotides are TGCGCCACCGGGGCTGGGACTAGCACAGATACGCAGTATTTT. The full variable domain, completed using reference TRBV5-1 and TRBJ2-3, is KAGVTQTPRYLIKTRGQQVTLSCSPISGHRSVSWYQQTPGQGLQFLFEYFSETQRNKGNFPGRFSGRQFSNSRSEMNVSTLELGDSALYLCATGAGTSTDTQYFGPGTRLTVL.

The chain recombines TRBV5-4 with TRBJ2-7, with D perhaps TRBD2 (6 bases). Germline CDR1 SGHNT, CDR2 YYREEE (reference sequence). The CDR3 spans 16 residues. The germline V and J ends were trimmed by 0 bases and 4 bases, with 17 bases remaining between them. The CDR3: CASSLVAAQEAYEQYF. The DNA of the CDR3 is TGTGCCAGCAGCTTGGTAGCGGCCCAAGAGGCGTACGAGCAGTACTTC.